This T cell receptor beta chain was obtained from a study of blood T cells in healthy people across ages. Overall study results and limits: Age advanced and TCR beta diversity per million T cells fell, roughly linearly.

Combining a sample-barcoded 5' primer with a J-beta primer mix, a second PCR ran for 7 to 11 cycles. Tags on each cDNA molecule came from a template-switch adaptor with 12 random nucleotides. TCRdb fed the 5' RACE reads into MiXCR, producing one record per CDR3 protein. The profile shows about 930,000 distinct CDR3 sequences, 25% to 35% of them singletons. The CDR3 is 13 residues long. V was pared by 7 bases and J by 8 bases, with 15 bases between. Germline V CDR1 and CDR2: MNHEY, SVGEGT. This clonotype was observed at least ten times. What it recognizes is unknown. Another study also made use of these data, one on T cells of mothers and their children.

The rearrangement joins TRBV6-2 or TRBV6-3 to TRBJ2-1; D remains ambiguous. Sequencing used blood. The receptor's source is a middle-aged woman in good health. This chain's CDR3 is CASTQNPRYEQFF. DNA of the CDR3: TGTGCCAGCACCCAGAACCCCCGATATGAGCAGTTCTTC.